What follows describes a single TCR beta chain. The data were produced by immunoSEQ multiplex PCR, yet TCRdb's version contains in-frame clones alone and is incomplete. This table holds fewer than 55,000 clones, roughly 90% found once. This entry belongs to a study of T cell changes during pregnancy in multiple sclerosis. Germline loops: CDR1 SGHNT, CDR2 YYREEE (reference sequence). The CDR3 extends over 14 amino acids. V was trimmed by 0 bases and J by 11 bases, leaving 15 bases between them. The V gene is TRBV5-4, the J gene TRBJ1-5; no reliable D call. The material was peripheral blood, obtained in the second trimester of pregnancy. The source is a female donor in good health, enrolled as a control in a pregnancy study. The chain's CDR3 is CASSLGGSAATQHF. For the CDR3, the DNA is TGTGCCAGCAGCTTGGGGGGTAGCGCGGCGACCCAGCATTTT.